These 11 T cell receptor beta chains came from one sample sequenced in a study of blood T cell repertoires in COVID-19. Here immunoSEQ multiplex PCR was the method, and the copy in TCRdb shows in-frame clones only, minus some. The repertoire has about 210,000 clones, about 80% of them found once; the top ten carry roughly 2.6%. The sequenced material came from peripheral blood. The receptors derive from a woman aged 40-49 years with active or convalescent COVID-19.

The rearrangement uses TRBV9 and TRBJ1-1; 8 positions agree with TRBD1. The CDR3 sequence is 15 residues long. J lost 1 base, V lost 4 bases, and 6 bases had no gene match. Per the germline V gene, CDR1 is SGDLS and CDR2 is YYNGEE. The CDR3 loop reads CASSITGTGNTEAFF. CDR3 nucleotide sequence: TGTGCCAGCAGCATAACCGGGACAGGGAACACTGAAGCTTTCTTT.

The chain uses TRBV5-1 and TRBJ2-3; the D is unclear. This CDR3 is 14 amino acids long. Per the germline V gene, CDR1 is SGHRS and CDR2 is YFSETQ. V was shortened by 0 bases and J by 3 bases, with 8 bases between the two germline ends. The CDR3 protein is CASSLAGATDTQYF. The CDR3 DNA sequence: TGCGCCAGCAGCTTGGCCGGAGCAACAGATACGCAGTATTTT.

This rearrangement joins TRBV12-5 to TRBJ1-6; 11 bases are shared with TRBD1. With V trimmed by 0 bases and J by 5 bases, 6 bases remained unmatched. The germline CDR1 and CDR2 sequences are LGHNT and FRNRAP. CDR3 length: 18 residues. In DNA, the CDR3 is TGTGCTAGTGGTTTGGTCCGGACAGGGGGCCTAAATAATTCACCCCTCCACTTT. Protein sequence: CASGLVRTGGLNNSPLHF. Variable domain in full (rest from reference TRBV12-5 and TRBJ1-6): DARVTQTPRHKVTEMGQEVTMRCQPILGHNTVFWYRQTMMQGLELLAYFRNRAPLDDSGMPKDRFSAEMPDATLATLKIQPSEPRDSAVYFCASGLVRTGGLNNSPLHFGNGTRLTVT.

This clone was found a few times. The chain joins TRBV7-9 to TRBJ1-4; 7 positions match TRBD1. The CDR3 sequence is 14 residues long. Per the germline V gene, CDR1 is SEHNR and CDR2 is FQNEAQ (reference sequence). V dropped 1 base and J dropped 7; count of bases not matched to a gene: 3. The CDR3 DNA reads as TGTGCCAGCAGCTTAGTGGGGACAGCTGAAAAACTGTTTTTT. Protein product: CASSLVGTAEKLFF.

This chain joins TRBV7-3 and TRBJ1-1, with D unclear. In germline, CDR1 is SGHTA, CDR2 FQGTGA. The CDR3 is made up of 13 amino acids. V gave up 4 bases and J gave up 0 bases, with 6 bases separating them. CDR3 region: CASSSRLNTEAFF. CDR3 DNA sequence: TGTGCCAGCAGCTCTAGATTGAACACTGAAGCTTTCTTT.

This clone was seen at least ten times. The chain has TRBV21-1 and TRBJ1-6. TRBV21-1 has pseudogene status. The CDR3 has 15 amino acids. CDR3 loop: CASSKRPRRNSPLHF. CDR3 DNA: TGTGCCAGCAGCAAACGGCCACGGCGGAATTCACCCCTCCACTTT.

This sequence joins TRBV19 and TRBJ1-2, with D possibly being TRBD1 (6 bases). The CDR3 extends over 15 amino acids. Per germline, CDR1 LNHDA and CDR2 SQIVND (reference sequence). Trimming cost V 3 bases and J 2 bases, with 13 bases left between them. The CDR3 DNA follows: TGTGCCAGTAGTATTCTAGCAGGGGTCAACTATGGCTACACCTTC. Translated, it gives CASSILAGVNYGYTF.

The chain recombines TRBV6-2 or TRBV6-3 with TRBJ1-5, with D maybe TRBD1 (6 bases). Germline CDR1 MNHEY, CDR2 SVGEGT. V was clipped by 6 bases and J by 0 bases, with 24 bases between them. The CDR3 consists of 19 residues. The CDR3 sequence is CASSKGQLSGQNSNQPQHF. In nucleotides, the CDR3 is TGTGCCAGCAGCAAAGGACAGCTCTCAGGCCAGAATAGCAATCAGCCCCAGCATTTT.

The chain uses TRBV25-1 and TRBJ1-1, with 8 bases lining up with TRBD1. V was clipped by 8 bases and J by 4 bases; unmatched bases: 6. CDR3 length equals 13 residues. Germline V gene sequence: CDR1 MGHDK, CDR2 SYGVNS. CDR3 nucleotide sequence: TGTGCCAGCCGACAGGGGTCGGGCACTGAAGCTTTCTTT. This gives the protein CASRQGSGTEAFF.

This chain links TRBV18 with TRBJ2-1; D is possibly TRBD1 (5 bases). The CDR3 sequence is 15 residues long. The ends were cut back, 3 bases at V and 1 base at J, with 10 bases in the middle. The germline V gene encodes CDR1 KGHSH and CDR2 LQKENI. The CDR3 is CASSPMDISYNEQFF. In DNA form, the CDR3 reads TGTGCCAGCTCACCCATGGACATATCCTACAATGAGCAGTTCTTC.

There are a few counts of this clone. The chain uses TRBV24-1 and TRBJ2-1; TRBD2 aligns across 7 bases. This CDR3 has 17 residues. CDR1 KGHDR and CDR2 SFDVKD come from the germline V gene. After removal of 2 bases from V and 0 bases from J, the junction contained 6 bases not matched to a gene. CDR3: CATSDSTLAVSYNEQFF. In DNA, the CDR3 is TGTGCCACCAGTGATTCTACTCTAGCGGTCTCCTACAATGAGCAGTTCTTC.